This T cell receptor (beta chain) was captured in a study of cytomegalovirus exposure and HLA in healthy donors. Looking at the study overall: Inside one of the first data releases sat some 93 million unique TCRs taken from HLA-typed donors. Points from the study as a whole: A cluster of highly shared sequence variants was likely a sequencing artifact. In a later analysis, across HLA loci, associated TCR counts were highest for DRB1, lowest for HLA-C.

Trimming removed 4 bases at V and 9 bases at J, with 24 bases between. Per the germline V gene, CDR1 is SGHTA and CDR2 is FQGNSA. The CDR3 consists of 16 residues. Details on this clone: Its antigen is not identified. The same CDR3 also results from other DNA sequences found in this sample.

The PCR ran on 60 Vbeta and 13 Jbeta primers. Sequencing used immunoSEQ multiplex PCR; TCRdb keeps in-frame clones, though not all of them. This sample has tens of thousands of clones, with more than 70% found just once. This TCR came from a man aged 40-50 years in good health and CMV-seronegative. This sequence joins TRBV7-2 and TRBJ2-5; TRBD2 is a possible D gene (6 bases). Specimen: PBMCs. CDR3 in amino acids: CASSWQGLAGSEAQYF. The CDR3 DNA reads as TGTGCCAGCAGCTGGCAGGGACTGGCGGGTTCTGAGGCCCAGTACTTC.